This is a list of T cell receptor beta chains from one sample in a study of blood T cell repertoires in COVID-19. Sequencing used immunoSEQ multiplex PCR; TCRdb keeps in-frame clones, though not all of them. Of over 200,000 clones listed, less than 90% are singletons. The specimen sequenced was peripheral blood. These receptors were taken from a man aged 40-49 years with active or convalescent COVID-19. CDR3s include the opening cysteine and the closing phenylalanine or tryptophan. A D gene is named only where the DNA matches it firmly. Expanded clones get a size class; other rows say once, few or many, or leave the size out.

CDR3 DNA	CDR3 protein	clone size	D gene	J gene	V gene
TGTGCCAGCAGCTCAGGGGGCGCAACTGAAGCTTTCTTT	CASSSGGATEAFF	few	TRBD1	TRBJ1-1	TRBV5-6
TGTGCCAGCAGCCAAGCGGGACAGGGGCTTTCACCCCTCCACTTT	CASSQAGQGLSPLHF	NA	TRBD1	TRBJ1-6	TRBV3-1/TRBV3-2
TGTGCCAGCAGCTTAGGAGGCGGCAGGGACACTGAAGCTTTCTTT	CASSLGGGRDTEAFF	NA	NA	TRBJ1-1	TRBV7-8
TGCAGCGCCCGGGACAGTAATCAGCCCCAGCATTTT	CSARDSNQPQHF	NA	TRBD1	TRBJ1-5	TRBV29-1
TGTGCCAGCAGCCCGCTTGACAGGGCTCAAGGCTACACCTTC	CASSPLDRAQGYTF	NA	TRBD1	TRBJ1-2	TRBV6-5
TGTGCCACCGGTGGACAGGGTGGTTCACCCCTCCACTTT	CATGGQGGSPLHF	NA	TRBD1	TRBJ1-6	TRBV24-1
TGTGCCAGCAGTGTGGGACAGGGGGTAGGAAAACTGTTTTTT	CASSVGQGVGKLFF	NA	TRBD1	TRBJ1-4	TRBV2
TGCGCCAGCACCGGTAGCTTGAGTGGTGAGCAGTTCTTC	CASTGSLSGEQFF	NA	NA	TRBJ2-1	TRBV10-2
TGTGCCAGCAGCTTACCGGCAGGGCGATCCGAGCAGTACTTC	CASSLPAGRSEQYF	NA	NA	TRBJ2-7	TRBV7-9
TGTGCCAGCAAAGGGATAGGGGAATTTAACTATGGCTACACCTTC	CASKGIGEFNYGYTF	large	NA	TRBJ1-2	TRBV27
TGTGCCAGCAGTGAAGGGGCAGGGGGTAACTATGGCTACACCTTC	CASSEGAGGNYGYTF	NA	TRBD1	TRBJ1-2	TRBV6-1
TGTGCCAGCAGCCCTGGGACTAGCGGGAGGATGGATACGCAGTATTTT	CASSPGTSGRMDTQYF	NA	TRBD2	TRBJ2-3	TRBV6-6
TGTGCCAGCAGTCCGTTCTACTACGAGCAGTACTTC	CASSPFYYEQYF	NA	NA	TRBJ2-7	TRBV28
TGTGCCAGCAGTCCTACGGGGGGGCTGAACTATGGCTACACCTTC	CASSPTGGLNYGYTF	NA	NA	TRBJ1-2	TRBV27
TGTGCCAGCAGCTCTTCGACAGGGCTAACTGAAGCTTTCTTT	CASSSSTGLTEAFF	NA	TRBD1	TRBJ1-1	TRBV7-9
TGTGCCAGCAGCCAAGATACGACAGTCTATGAGCAGTTCTTC	CASSQDTTVYEQFF	NA	NA	TRBJ2-1	TRBV3-1/TRBV3-2
TGCGCCAGCAGTCGGGGGACTAGCGGGTCGGGCTCCTACGAGCAGTACTTC	CASSRGTSGSGSYEQYF	NA	TRBD2	TRBJ2-7	TRBV23-1
TGTGCCAGCAGCCAAGCCTGGGACAGGAAGGGGGCAGATACGCAGTATTTT	CASSQAWDRKGADTQYF	once	TRBD1	TRBJ2-3	TRBV3-1/TRBV3-2
TGTGCCAGCAGGCATGTGGCCAATGAGCAGTTCTTC	CASRHVANEQFF	NA	NA	TRBJ2-1	TRBV12-3/TRBV12-4
TGTGCCAGCAGCTTAGGCAGGGGAGTGACCCAGTACTTC	CASSLGRGVTQYF	NA	NA	TRBJ2-5	TRBV7-3
TGTGCCAGCAGCTTGGCTAATTACTACGAGCAGTACTTC	CASSLANYYEQYF	NA	NA	TRBJ2-7	TRBV5-6
TGTGCCAGCAGCCACGGGACAGGTTTTGAAGCTTTCTTT	CASSHGTGFEAFF	NA	TRBD1	TRBJ1-1	TRBV5-5
TGCAGCGTTGAAGTCAGGGGTTCCGAGCAGTACTTC	CSVEVRGSEQYF	few	NA	TRBJ2-7	TRBV29-1